These 28 T cell receptor beta chains originate from one sample sequenced in a study of blood T cell repertoires in COVID-19. Assay: immunoSEQ multiplex PCR; the TCRdb copy retains only in-frame clones and omits some. This sample carries around 290,000 clones, roughly 90% of them seen once, and the ten largest clones take about an eighth. The sequenced sample was peripheral blood. These receptors originate from a woman in her sixties or seventies with COVID-19, enrolled during active disease.

This chain joins TRBV27 and TRBJ1-1; 8 nucleotides agree with TRBD1. This CDR3 has 14 residues. With V trimmed by 4 bases and J by 11 bases, 12 bases remained unmatched. In germline, CDR1 is MNHEY, CDR2 SMNVEV (reference sequence). Here the CDR3 reads CASSSNSRTGRAFF. The DNA for the CDR3 is TGTGCCAGCAGTTCTAACTCTAGGACAGGGAGGGCTTTCTTT.

The chain joins TRBV9 to TRBJ1-1; D gene ambiguous. Germline assignment: CDR1 SGDLS and CDR2 YYNGEE. The CDR3 is 15 residues long. Trimming removed 1 base from V and 6 bases from J, with 16 bases in between. CDR3 in amino acids: CASSVLSSRGSEAFF. The DNA for the CDR3 is TGTGCCAGCAGCGTACTCTCCTCAAGAGGGTCTGAAGCTTTCTTT.

This rearrangement joins TRBV19 to TRBJ1-1; 7 nucleotides agree with TRBD1. The V gene end was trimmed by 5 bases and the J gene end by 0 bases; junction bases not matched to a gene: 9. This CDR3 is 16 amino acids long. The germline CDR1 and CDR2 sequences are LNHDA and SQIVND (reference sequence). The CDR3 DNA reads as TGTGCCAGTAGTGTCTCCGGGACAGTAATGAACACTGAAGCTTTCTTT. Its protein product is CASSVSGTVMNTEAFF.

CDR3: CASSAPVSNYGYTF. The CDR3 DNA is TGTGCCAGCAGCGCCCCGGTGTCTAACTATGGCTACACCTTC. The chain links TRBV7-9 to TRBJ1-2; D is undetermined. The length of the CDR3 is 14 residues. Germline values: CDR1 SEHNR, CDR2 FQNEAQ (reference sequence). V gave up 5 bases and J gave up 0 bases, with 10 bases separating them.

The chain uses TRBV19 and TRBJ2-5, with a weak D call TRBD2 (7 bases). CDR1 LNHDA and CDR2 SQIVND come from the germline V gene (reference sequence). With 1 base removed from V and 5 bases from J, the gap between germline ends came to 11 bases. CDR3 length: 14 amino acids. The DNA of the CDR3 is TGTGCCAGTAGTATAGGGGGGGGCAGCGAGACCCAGTACTTC. It yields the protein CASSIGGGSETQYF.

Only one count was recorded for this clone. This chain uses TRBV10-3 with TRBJ2-2; 12 bases are shared with TRBD1. With V trimmed by 6 bases and J by 7 bases, 9 bases remained unmatched. The CDR3 is 16 residues long. Germline V CDR1 and CDR2: ENHRY, SYGVKD. The CDR3 DNA reads TGTGCCATCAGGGCTTCCGGGACAGGGGGCCACGGGGAGCTGTTTTTT. Protein product: CAIRASGTGGHGELFF.

The rearrangement links TRBV27 to TRBJ1-2; D possibly corresponds to TRBD1 (6 bases). The CDR3 extends over 14 amino acids. Germline lookup yields CDR1 MNHEY and CDR2 SMNVEV (reference sequence). The germline V and J ends were trimmed by 8 bases and 5 bases, with 18 bases remaining between them. The CDR3 spells CASPLMTGRYGYTF. The CDR3 coding sequence is TGTGCCAGCCCCTTGATGACAGGCCGATATGGCTACACCTTC.

The V call is TRBV19, the J call TRBJ2-5; 11 bases are a match to TRBD2. This CDR3 spans 18 amino acids. The germline V gene encodes CDR1 LNHDA and CDR2 SQIVND (reference sequence). The V segment lost 6 bases and the J segment 5 bases; nucleotides outside the gene matches: 17. CDR3 DNA sequence: TGTGCCAGTAGCCGCACCGTAGCGGGGGGGCCAGCGGGGGAGACCCAGTACTTC. Protein: CASSRTVAGGPAGETQYF. Variable domain in full (rest from reference TRBV19 and TRBJ2-5): DGGITQSPKYLFRKEGQNVTLSCEQNLNHDAMYWYRQDPGQGLRLIYYSQIVNDFQKGDIAEGYSVSREKKESFPLTVTSAQKNPTAFYLCASSRTVAGGPAGETQYFGPGTRLLVL.

The chain recombines TRBV7-9 with TRBJ1-2, with D possibly matching TRBD1 (6 bases). Per germline, CDR1 SEHNR and CDR2 FQNEAQ (reference sequence). Trimming removed 1 base from V and 4 bases from J, with 16 bases in between. The length of the CDR3 is 16 residues. Here the CDR3 DNA reads TGTGCCAGCAGCTTAGGTGGGGGCAGGGACGTCTATGGCTACACCTTC. Its translation: CASSLGGGRDVYGYTF.

This chain links TRBV15 with TRBJ2-7; 7 bases agree with TRBD1. Per germline, CDR1 LNHNV and CDR2 YYDKDF (reference sequence). V was clipped by 4 bases and J by 5 bases; unmatched bases: 11. This CDR3 comprises 15 residues. CDR3 region: CATSILGAGGDEQYF. CDR3 DNA sequence: TGTGCCACCAGCATCCTAGGGGCAGGGGGTGACGAGCAGTACTTC.

The rearrangement joins TRBV27 to TRBJ2-7; 14 bases are shared with TRBD2. The V and J ends lost 6 bases and 1 base, in that order; junction bases with no gene match: 2. The CDR3 sequence is 15 residues long. Germline V gene sequence: CDR1 MNHEY, CDR2 SMNVEV (reference sequence). The DNA of the CDR3 is TGTGCCAGCAGAGGACTAGCGGGGGGTTCCTACGAGCAGTACTTC. Translating it yields CASRGLAGGSYEQYF.

The chain recombines TRBV9 with TRBJ2-1; 9 positions agree with TRBD1. Germline loops: CDR1 SGDLS, CDR2 YYNGEE. This CDR3 is 17 amino acids long. J lost 6 bases, V lost 3 bases, and 13 bases had no gene match. DNA for the CDR3: TGTGCCAGCAGCGCCAAGAGGGTGGGACAGGGCATCAATGAGCAGTTCTTC. As protein: CASSAKRVGQGINEQFF.

The table lists this clone with many counts. This sequence joins TRBV5-3 and TRBJ1-5, with TRBD1 matching over 7 bases. TRBV5-3 is flagged as an ORF with uncertain function. The CDR3 totals 14 residues. V lost 4 bases to trimming and J lost 6 bases; unmatched junction nucleotides: 7. The CDR3 DNA sequence: TGTGCCAGAAGCCCGACAGGGAAGGTTCAGCCCCAGCATTTT. It is translated as CARSPTGKVQPQHF.

CDR3 bases: TGTGCCAGTAGTAACGACAGGGCTGGCTATGGCTACACCTTC. Its translation is CASSNDRAGYGYTF. This rearrangement joins TRBV19 to TRBJ1-2; the match to TRBD1 covers 7 bases. The CDR3 covers 14 residues. Germline CDR1 is LNHDA and CDR2 is SQIVND (reference sequence). With V trimmed by 4 bases and J by 4 bases, 6 bases remained unmatched.

The chain employs TRBV30 and TRBJ1-1; no definite D call. With 4 bases removed from V and 5 bases from J, the gap between germline ends came to 11 bases. Germline-derived CDR1 and CDR2 are GTSNPN and SVGIG (reference sequence). The CDR3 spans 12 residues. The CDR3 DNA is TGTGCCTGGAACAGACCTTTGACTGAAGCTTTCTTT. Residues: CAWNRPLTEAFF.

The chain recombines TRBV12-3 or TRBV12-4 with TRBJ1-1; no reliable D call. V shed 1 base and J shed 7 bases, with 10 bases lying between them. The CDR3 has 13 amino acids. The CDR3 nucleotides are TGTGCCAGCAGTTTAGGGGTGGCGGTTGAAGCTTTCTTT. It specifies CASSLGVAVEAFF.

V gene TRBV7-2 combines with J gene TRBJ2-5, with TRBD2 identical over 12 bases. CDR1 is SGHTA, CDR2 FQGNSA, per germline. This CDR3 comprises 18 residues. Unmatched junction bases numbered 11, after V lost 1 base and J lost 5 bases. The CDR3 region is CASSLGSLAGGPGETQYF. In DNA, the CDR3 is TGTGCCAGCAGCTTAGGGTCCCTAGCGGGGGGGCCGGGTGAGACCCAGTACTTC.

This CDR3 is CASSLAGGVSSYEQYF. In DNA, the CDR3 is TGTGCCAGCAGCTTAGCGGGCGGGGTGAGCTCCTACGAGCAGTACTTC. The J gene is TRBJ2-7, the V gene TRBV7-6; possible D gene TRBD2, 6 bases. CDR3 size: 16 residues. In germline, CDR1 is SGHVS, CDR2 FNYEAQ. Between the trimmed V and J ends, which lost 0 bases and 0 bases, there was a span of 12 bases.

The gene calls are TRBV6-2 or TRBV6-3 and TRBJ1-1, with D tentatively TRBD1 (5 bases). The V gene lost 5 bases and the J gene lost 1 base, with 11 bases spanning the gap. This CDR3 contains 14 residues. Germline assignment: CDR1 MNHEY and CDR2 SVGEGT. CDR3 residues: CASSPRQTNTEAFF. The DNA of the CDR3 is TGTGCCAGCAGTCCCCGACAGACGAACACTGAAGCTTTCTTT.

As for this clone: Other DNA sequences of this sample code for an identical CDR3. The chain employs TRBV30 and TRBJ1-1; a weak D match, TRBD1 (6 bases). Trimming left V 0 bases short and J 1 base short, with 6 bases between. Germline V CDR1 and CDR2: GTSNPN, SVGIG (reference sequence). The CDR3 length is 13 residues. The CDR3 here is CAWSVGGNTEAFF. The CDR3 DNA reads TGTGCCTGGAGTGTAGGGGGGAACACTGAAGCTTTCTTT.

The V and J genes are TRBV2 and TRBJ1-5, with D hard to call. V was trimmed by 3 bases and J by 5 bases, leaving 8 bases between them. The CDR3 has 13 amino acids. Germline lookup yields CDR1 SNHLY and CDR2 FYNNEI. The CDR3: CASSDRFYQPQHF. The CDR3 DNA reads TGTGCCAGCAGTGACAGGTTTTATCAGCCCCAGCATTTT.

The V gene is TRBV24-1, the J gene TRBJ2-1, with 13 bases aligning to TRBD2. Germline trimming cut 4 bases from V and 9 bases from J; bases unmatched to any gene: 11. This CDR3 has 17 amino acids. Germline V gene data show CDR1 as KGHDR and CDR2 as SFDVKD. The CDR3 region is CATSELETSGGASEQFF. The CDR3 coding sequence is TGTGCCACCAGTGAACTAGAAACTAGCGGGGGGGCGAGTGAGCAGTTCTTC.

V usage is TRBV18 and J usage is TRBJ1-2, with 8 positions matching TRBD1. This CDR3 has 15 residues. The germline V gene encodes CDR1 KGHSH and CDR2 LQKENI. The J segment lost 5 bases and the V segment lost 3 bases, leaving 8 bases of the junction unmatched. The CDR3 protein is CASSPPGTGFYGYTF. CDR3 sequence (DNA): TGTGCCAGCTCACCCCCCGGGACAGGTTTTTATGGCTACACCTTC. The full variable domain, completed using reference TRBV18 and TRBJ1-2, is NAGVMQNPRHLVRRRGQEARLRCSPMKGHSHVYWYRQLPEEGLKFMVYLQKENIIDESGMPKERFSAEFPKEGPSILRIQQVVRGDSAAYFCASSPPGTGFYGYTFGSGTRLTVV.

The chain uses TRBV4-3 and TRBJ1-6; the D gene is possibly TRBD1 (5 bases). Germline-derived CDR1 and CDR2 are LGHNA and YSLEER. Deletions cut 0 bases from V and 7 bases from J, with 10 bases between. The CDR3 spans 15 residues. The CDR3 here is CASSQEGVWNSPLHF. CDR3 bases: TGCGCCAGCAGCCAAGAAGGGGTGTGGAATTCACCCCTCCACTTT.

Worth noting for this clone: Within the sample, other DNA sequences also encode this same CDR3. The chain recombines TRBV19 with TRBJ2-7; tentatively, D is TRBD1 (6 bases). Trimming took off 1 base at V and 2 bases at J, with 9 bases between the two ends. CDR1 is LNHDA, CDR2 SQIVND, per germline (reference sequence). The CDR3 runs 14 residues. CDR3 nucleotides: TGTGCCAGTAGTATAGCAGGACAGACCTACGAGCAGTACTTC. Translated, it gives CASSIAGQTYEQYF.

This clone was seen only a few times. This chain uses TRBV2 with TRBJ1-1, with TRBD1 matching over 8 bases. CDR3 length: 13 amino acids. CDR1 and CDR2 (germline): SNHLY, FYNNEI. V lost 10 bases and J lost 3; bases outside the gene matches: 7. CDR3 nucleotides: TGTGCCACCTCAGGGGGCAGGGACACTGAAGCTTTCTTT. Translating gives CATSGGRDTEAFF. Full variable domain (rest looked up from reference TRBV2 and TRBJ1-1): EPEVTQTPSHQVTQMGQEVILRCVPISNHLYFYWYRQILGQKVEFLVSFYNNEISEKSEIFDDQFSVERPDGSNFTLKIRSTKLEDSAMYFCATSGGRDTEAFFGQGTRLTVV.

This rearrangement joins TRBV12-3 or TRBV12-4 to TRBJ1-2; D remains ambiguous. The CDR3 spans 12 residues. With 3 bases removed from V and 4 bases from J, the gap between germline ends came to 6 bases. The CDR3 loop is CASSFEGYGYTF. The DNA for the CDR3 is TGTGCCAGCAGTTTCGAGGGCTATGGCTACACCTTC.

The chain couples TRBV7-8 to TRBJ1-1; possible D gene TRBD1, 5 bases. The CDR3 contains 15 residues. Germline CDR1 SGHVS, CDR2 FQNEAQ. Trimming removed 3 bases from V and 1 base from J, with 12 bases in between. The CDR3 here is CASSLGQTTNTEAFF. In DNA form, the CDR3 reads TGTGCCAGCAGCTTGGGGCAGACCACGAACACTGAAGCTTTCTTT.